Presented here are 7 T cell receptor beta chains from one specimen sequenced in a study of blood T cell repertoires in COVID-19. Repertoires were generated with immunoSEQ multiplex PCR, while TCRdb's copy carries only in-frame clones and drops some. The sample has about 170,000 clones, over 70% seen once. Sequenced input: PBMCs or T cells enriched from blood (not recorded which). Receptors were obtained from a woman aged 45-65 years in a cohort exposed to, infected with or recovered from COVID-19 (not recorded which).

This chain links TRBV28 with TRBJ1-1, with 8 bases fitting TRBD1. CDR3 size: 15 residues. Germline V lookup: CDR1 MDHEN, CDR2 SYDVKM. The V and J ends lost 10 bases and 3 bases, in that order; junction bases with no gene match: 13. CDR3 loop: CATGPRTGGYTEAFF. CDR3 sequence (DNA): TGTGCCACAGGCCCCAGAACAGGGGGTTACACTGAAGCTTTCTTT. The full variable domain, in which reference TRBV28 and TRBJ1-1 provide the parts outside the CDR3, is DVKVTQSSRYLVKRTGEKVFLECVQDMDHENMFWYRQDPGLGLRLIYFSYDVKMKEKGDIPEGYSVSREKKERFSLILESASTNQTSMYLCATGPRTGGYTEAFFGQGTRLTVV.

This clone was recorded once. The V and J genes are TRBV5-4 and TRBJ2-3, with D unresolved. The V gene's germline CDR1 is SGHNT and CDR2 YYREEE (reference sequence). V shed 0 bases and J shed 7 bases, with 6 bases lying between them. The CDR3 runs to 12 residues. CDR3 DNA sequence: TGTGCCAGCAGCTTGGGTATAAATACGCAGTATTTT. As protein: CASSLGINTQYF.

The J gene is TRBJ2-5, the V gene TRBV10-1; weak D call: TRBD2 (5 bases). Germline values: CDR1 WNHNN, CDR2 SYGVQD (reference sequence). Trimming removed 4 bases from V and 5 bases from J, with 8 bases in between. The CDR3 has 12 amino acids. The CDR3 nucleotides read TGCGCCAGCAGTGGTGCGGGCGAGACCCAGTACTTC. This translates into CASSGAGETQYF.

CDR3 nucleotides: TGTGCCAGCAGTGAAGCGGGAGGGGACTCTGGAAACACCATATATTTT. This translates into CASSEAGGDSGNTIYF. The chain links TRBV2 to TRBJ1-3; D is possibly TRBD1 (5 bases). This CDR3 contains 16 residues. In germline, CDR1 is SNHLY, CDR2 FYNNEI. The ends were cut back, 0 bases at V and 0 bases at J, with 9 bases in the middle.

Written as DNA, the CDR3 is TGTGCCAGCAGTGGGCGGACAGGGATCGGGGTCAATTCACCCCTCCACTTT. It specifies CASSGRTGIGVNSPLHF. The chain recombines TRBV6-1 with TRBJ1-6; TRBD1 matches 8 bases. CDR1 and CDR2 (germline): MNHNS, SASEGT. Trimming cost V 4 bases and J 7 bases; bases outside gene matches: 12. The CDR3 runs to 17 residues.

Regarding this clone: Additional DNA sequences in this sample encode the identical CDR3. The chain combines TRBV28 with TRBJ2-7; D may be TRBD2 (6 bases). Trimming removed 6 bases from V and 3 bases from J, with 9 bases in between. CDR1 is MDHEN, CDR2 SYDVKM, per germline. This CDR3 has 12 amino acids. CDR3: CASSRDFYEQYF. The CDR3 DNA sequence: TGTGCCAGCAGCCGGGACTTCTACGAGCAGTACTTC.

This chain connects TRBV6-5 to TRBJ1-6, with 9 bases matching TRBD1. This CDR3 comprises 15 residues. Germline V gene sequence: CDR1 MNHEY, CDR2 SVGAGI. With 2 bases clipped from V and 8 bases from J, the junction kept 4 bases outside the gene matches. The CDR3 is CASSYGGTGYSPLHF. The CDR3, as DNA: TGTGCCAGCAGTTACGGAGGGACAGGGTATTCACCCCTCCACTTT.